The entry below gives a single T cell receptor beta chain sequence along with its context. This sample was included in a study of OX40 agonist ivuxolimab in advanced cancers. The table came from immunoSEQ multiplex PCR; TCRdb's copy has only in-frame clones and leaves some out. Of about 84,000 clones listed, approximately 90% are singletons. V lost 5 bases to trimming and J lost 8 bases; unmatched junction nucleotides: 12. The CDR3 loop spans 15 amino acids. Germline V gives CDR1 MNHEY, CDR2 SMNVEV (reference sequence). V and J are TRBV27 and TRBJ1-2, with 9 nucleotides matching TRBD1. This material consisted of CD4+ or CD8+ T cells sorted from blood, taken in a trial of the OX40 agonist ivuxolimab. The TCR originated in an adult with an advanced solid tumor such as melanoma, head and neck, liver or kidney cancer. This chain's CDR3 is CASSAGQGLWQGYTF. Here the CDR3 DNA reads TGTGCCAGCAGTGCAGGACAGGGGCTATGGCAGGGCTACACCTTC.